Listed here are 20 T cell receptor beta chains from one sample, sequenced in a study of beta chain features in type 1 diabetes. Every bit of the isolated RNA underwent reverse transcription, so sequencing read expressed TCRB transcripts. The method was immunoSEQ multiplex PCR; TCRdb's version includes in-frame clones alone and lacks a portion of them. The repertoire includes 860,000 or so clones, around a sixth of them detected once, and roughly 0.025% sits in the top ten. The sequenced material came from naive CD4+ T cells from blood. These receptors all come from a woman younger than 30 in good health.

This clone was seen a few times. The CDR3 reads CSADKYEQFF. CDR3 in DNA: TGCAGTGCCGATAAGTATGAGCAGTTCTTC. The chain couples TRBV20-1 to TRBJ2-1; D is uncertain. The germline V gene has CDR1 DFQATT and CDR2 SNEGSKA (reference sequence). There are 10 residues in the CDR3. V lost 6 bases and J lost 8, with 8 bases in between.

This clone was seen only a few times. The gene calls are TRBV10-3 and TRBJ2-5; a weak D match, TRBD1 (5 bases). Per germline, CDR1 ENHRY and CDR2 SYGVKD. Trimming left V 8 bases short and J 1 base short, with 11 bases between. This CDR3 has 13 amino acids. DNA of the CDR3: TGTGCCATCGCAGCCAGGGCCCAAGAGACCCAGTACTTC. Translated: CAIAARAQETQYF.

The chain uses TRBV10-3 and TRBJ2-7; 9 nucleotides line up with TRBD2. With 6 bases clipped from V and 0 bases from J, the junction kept 6 bases outside the gene matches. The CDR3 has 15 amino acids. CDR1 and CDR2 (germline): ENHRY, SYGVKD. DNA of the CDR3: TGTGCCATCAGCAACAGACTAGCGGACTCCTACGAGCAGTACTTC. Protein sequence: CAISNRLADSYEQYF.

This rearrangement joins TRBV4-3 to TRBJ2-3, with TRBD2 matching 7 bases. Germline V lookup: CDR1 LGHNA, CDR2 YSLEER. V dropped 0 bases and J dropped 0; count of bases not matched to a gene: 6. The length of the CDR3 is 17 residues. The CDR3 DNA sequence: TGCGCCAGCAGCCAAGAGGGCCTAGCGGTCAGCACAGATACGCAGTATTTT. This gives the protein CASSQEGLAVSTDTQYF.

There are a few counts of this clone. The chain employs TRBV14 and TRBJ2-3, with D perhaps TRBD1 (5 bases). Trimming removed 1 base at V and 3 bases at J, with 11 bases between. CDR1 and CDR2 (germline): SGHDN, FVKESK. This CDR3 has 15 residues. CDR3 protein: CASSQAPGMTDTQYF. The CDR3 DNA follows: TGTGCCAGCAGCCAAGCGCCAGGGATGACAGATACGCAGTATTTT.

Only a few counts were recorded for this clone. The chain is built from TRBV28 and TRBJ2-1; TRBD2 aligns across 7 bases. J gave up 4 bases and V 5 bases, and 5 bases lay outside the gene matches. The CDR3 has 14 amino acids. CDR1 and CDR2 from the germline V gene are MDHEN and SYDVKM. The CDR3 sequence is CASSSLAEYNEQFF. The CDR3 DNA reads TGTGCCAGCAGTAGTCTAGCGGAGTACAATGAGCAGTTCTTC.

The chain uses TRBV6-1 and TRBJ2-7; D ambiguous. V lost 10 bases, J lost 6 bases, and 19 bases lay in between. In germline, CDR1 is MNHNS, CDR2 SASEGT. The CDR3 is made up of 13 amino acids. The CDR3 bases are TGTGCCACCGGAAAAGCTGGGTTTACCGAGCAGTACTTC. Protein: CATGKAGFTEQYF.

This clone was seen a few times. The V gene is TRBV10-3, the J gene TRBJ2-7, with a possible D match to TRBD2 (5 bases). This CDR3 spans 15 amino acids. In germline, CDR1 is ENHRY, CDR2 SYGVKD. The ends were cut back, 0 bases at V and 3 bases at J, with 12 bases in the middle. DNA of the CDR3: TGTGCCATCAGTGAGTCCACCCTACGGGGCTACGAGCAGTACTTC. Protein product: CAISESTLRGYEQYF.

This clone was detected only a few times. The CDR3 is CAISVASGSSYNEQFF. Written as DNA, the CDR3 is TGTGCCATCAGTGTTGCTAGCGGGAGCTCCTACAATGAGCAGTTCTTC. The rearrangement joins TRBV10-3 to TRBJ2-1, with 10 bases lining up with TRBD2. The CDR3 totals 16 residues. Germline V gives CDR1 ENHRY, CDR2 SYGVKD. Trimming took 4 bases from V and 0 from J; bases not matched to a gene: 3.

The chain is built from TRBV7-3 and TRBJ2-2, with a weak D call TRBD1 (7 bases). This CDR3 is built from 15 residues. V was pared by 5 bases and J by 4 bases, with 14 bases between. Germline assignment: CDR1 SGHTA and CDR2 FQGTGA. CDR3 region: CASSPNQGGTGELFF. CDR3 nucleotide sequence: TGTGCCAGCAGCCCTAATCAGGGGGGCACCGGGGAGCTGTTTTTT. Complete variable domain (other parts from reference TRBV7-3 and TRBJ2-2): GAGVSQTPSNKVTEKGKYVELRCDPISGHTALYWYRQSLGQGPEFLIYFQGTGAADDSGLPNDRFFAVRPEGSVSTLKIQRTERGDSAVYLCASSPNQGGTGELFFGEGSRLTVL.

A few counts support this clone. The CDR3 nucleotides read TGTGCCAGCAGTCACGATCCCTTTGATGGCTACACCTTC. It specifies CASSHDPFDGYTF. This rearrangement joins TRBV6-5 to TRBJ1-2; the D is unclear. CDR3 length: 13 amino acids. Germline loops: CDR1 MNHEY, CDR2 SVGAGI. V dropped 5 bases and J dropped 6 bases, with 13 bases sitting between them.

Note on this clone: Other DNA sequences in the same sample also yield this CDR3. The CDR3 region has the DNA TGTGCCAGCAGCTTACTAGCGGCGAACACCGGGGAGCTGTTTTTT. Amino acids: CASSLLAANTGELFF. The chain is built from TRBV7-6 and TRBJ2-2; 7 bases are a match to TRBD2. Trimming at V came to 2 bases and at J to 0 bases, leaving 0 bases not matched to a gene. CDR3 size: 15 residues. The germline V gene has CDR1 SGHVS and CDR2 FNYEAQ.

In nucleotides, the CDR3 is TGTGCCAGCAGCTTGTCGGGACCAATGTACAATGAGCAGTTCTTC. The encoded protein is CASSLSGPMYNEQFF. The gene calls are TRBV7-3 and TRBJ2-1; either TRBD1 or TRBD2 may fit D (5 bases each). From germline, CDR1 is SGHTA and CDR2 FQGTGA. V lost 3 bases to trimming and J lost 4 bases, with 13 bases between them. CDR3 size: 15 residues.

The chain couples TRBV28 to TRBJ2-1; 8 bases agree with TRBD1. J lost 8 bases, V lost 10 bases, and 13 bases had no gene match. The CDR3 loop spans 14 amino acids. CDR1 and CDR2 from the germline V gene are MDHEN and SYDVKM. The CDR3 loop is CATQAGTGVDEQFF. The CDR3 coding sequence is TGTGCCACCCAGGCCGGGACAGGTGTTGATGAGCAGTTCTTC.

This clone has just a few counts. The rearrangement joins TRBV21-1 to TRBJ2-1. TRBV21-1 is a pseudogene locus. The CDR3 sequence is 16 residues long. CDR3 sequence reads: CASSKGKGFERNEQFF. In nucleotides, the CDR3 is TGTGCCAGCAGCAAGGGTAAGGGCTTCGAAAGGAATGAGCAGTTCTTC.

To note about this clone: Relative to the germline gene, one junction end is altered; a read error may explain this. The chain employs TRBV7-9 and TRBJ2-1; 7 nucleotides agree with TRBD2. This CDR3 contains 13 residues. From germline, CDR1 is SEHNR and CDR2 FQNEAQ (reference sequence). The chain's CDR3 is CASSPLREGEEFF. As DNA, the CDR3 is TGTGCCAGCAGCCCCCTTAGGGAGGGTGAGGAGTTCTTC.

The V gene is TRBV7-3, the J gene TRBJ2-3; D unclear. The V gene lost 5 bases and the J gene lost 8 bases, with 11 bases spanning the gap. The CDR3 length is 12 residues. Germline V lookup: CDR1 SGHTA, CDR2 FQGTGA. The CDR3 sequence is CASSVFGGTQYF. The CDR3 DNA follows: TGTGCCAGCAGCGTCTTCGGCGGTACGCAGTATTTT.

J is TRBJ1-1 and V is TRBV4-3; 7 bases agree with TRBD1. Germline lookup yields CDR1 LGHNA and CDR2 YSLEER. CDR3 length: 15 residues. V shed 2 bases, J shed 1 base, and the junction held 4 bases outside the gene matches. Written as DNA, the CDR3 is TGCGCCAGCAGCCAACGACAGGGCTCGAACACTGAAGCTTTCTTT. This gives the protein CASSQRQGSNTEAFF.

Comment on this clone: Different DNA sequences within this sample yield the same CDR3. CDR3 loop: CATRRNTEAFF. CDR3 sequence (DNA): TGTGCCACACGTCGGAACACTGAAGCTTTCTTT. The genes are TRBV6-6 and TRBJ1-1; D gene uncertain. Per the germline V gene, CDR1 is MNHNY and CDR2 is SVGAGI (reference sequence). The V end lost 10 bases, the J end lost 1 base, and 7 bases lay between the germline ends. The CDR3 is 11 amino acids.

CDR3 nucleotides: TGTGCCAGCAGTGCCCGACTAGCGGGAGAAAACAATGAGCAGTTCTTC. This sequence encodes CASSARLAGENNEQFF. V usage is TRBV2 and J usage is TRBJ2-1, with 12 bases aligning to TRBD2. The CDR3 has 16 residues. Germline lookup yields CDR1 SNHLY and CDR2 FYNNEI. V was clipped by 4 bases and J by 5 bases; unmatched bases: 6.